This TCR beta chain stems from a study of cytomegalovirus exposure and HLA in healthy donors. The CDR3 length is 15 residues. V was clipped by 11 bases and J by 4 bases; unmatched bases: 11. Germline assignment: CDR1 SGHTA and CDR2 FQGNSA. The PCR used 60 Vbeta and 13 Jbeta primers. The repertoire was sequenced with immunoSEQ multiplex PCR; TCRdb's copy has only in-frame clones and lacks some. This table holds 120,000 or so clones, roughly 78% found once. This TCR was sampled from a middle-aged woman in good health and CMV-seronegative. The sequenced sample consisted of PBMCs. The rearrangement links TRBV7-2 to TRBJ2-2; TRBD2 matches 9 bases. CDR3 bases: TGTGCCGGGACCCTAGCGGGAACTACCACCGGGGAGCTGTTTTTT. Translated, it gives CAGTLAGTTTGELFF.